This T cell receptor (beta chain) is drawn from a study of memory CD8 T cells in hepatitis C reinfection (dated by TCRdb to about 2017). Looking at the study overall: Two consecutive HCV infections were spontaneously resolved by three donors, whereas a primary infection was cleared by two donors who then became chronically infected after reinfection. HCV reinfection was defined as a positive HCV RNA test following two negative tests taken at least 60 days apart. Pre-reinfection samples were collected between 55 and 20 weeks before reinfection was detected. The TCR beta repertoire of virus-specific CD8 T cells was tracked longitudinally in about five donors across an HCV reinfection episode. Between about 2009 and 2013, several reinfection cases that had stored pre-reinfection samples were identified. Participants who had resolved a prior HCV infection were followed every 3 months in the reinfection study. Study-wide findings and limitations: Because only a few donors were included, definitive conclusions about public clonotypes linked to secondary clearance were beyond the reach of the study.

With respect to this clone: Its cognate antigen has yet to be identified. No per-base quality is available; no much larger clone lies one base away.

The intended sense of this specimen's time point label: pre-reinfection, 55 to 20 weeks before reinfection detection. TCR sequencing was performed on the sorted cells directly ex vivo, without any in vitro expansion beforehand. The donors were people who inject drugs and were enrolled in Canada's Montreal Acute Hepatitis C Cohort Study (HEPCO). Total naive CD8 T cells, sorted as viable CD3+ CD8+ CD45RO-, came from a couple of donors at all three reinfection time points as controls. Before sorting, cryopreserved peripheral blood mononuclear cells were thawed and used as the source for purifying CD8 T cells. The MACS CD8+ T cell Isolation Kit was used to enrich CD8 T cells through negative selection. Cell sorting was done on a BD FACSAria II sorter with FACSDiva software, and data were analyzed with FlowJo. Library construction relied on the immunoSEQ multiplex PCR assay. Genomic DNA was extracted from sorted cells, and the TCR beta V, D and J regions were sequenced by Adaptive Biotechnologies' automated high-throughput method. CDR3 regions were amplified with a two-step, bias-controlled multiplex PCR. Amplified TCR beta libraries were sequenced on an Illumina instrument. The authors' pipeline ran thus. The demultiplexed reads were processed to cut down on amplification and sequencing bias, and the IMGT database was used to assign CDR3 sequences to gene families. ImmunoSEQ software version 2.0 was used to analyze repertoire data. Out-of-frame sequences and sequences containing stop codons in the CDR3 were removed from the clonotype lists. Any clonotype with a frequency under 0.01% was left out, since that frequency corresponded to less than one cell. To get richness, observed richness was divided by input cell number, while evenness came from dividing Shannon entropy by log observed richness. Simpson diversity and Morisita-Horn overlap indices were used to quantify repertoire diversity and similarity between time points. Clonotypes were sorted into dominant (>1%), sub-dominant (0.5-0.99%), low abundance (0.1-0.49%) or lowest abundance (<0.1%) groups. The germline index was obtained by subtracting total nucleotide additions from total CDR3 length and then dividing the result by total CDR3 length. Drawn from immuneACCESS, this table holds only the in-frame rearrangements with V and J called that TCRdb kept. Clones are partly lost; checked studies trace under half to an unresolved V gene and leave the rest unexplained. D and trimming were read from the DNA, whereas the V and J calls and clone size are those reported in that table. A total of approximately 51,000 clones appear in this sample, about nine tenths of them only once. Over 0.95% of the sample goes to the ten largest clones.

The germline V gene gives CDR1 as MDHEN and CDR2 as SYDVKM. The CDR3 has 17 amino acids, counting the end cysteine and phenylalanine. This entry keeps only the CDR3 DNA: 51 bases, framed from base 1. Ends trimmed: V by 6 bases, J by 4 bases; bases unmatched to a gene: 13. The source is a young man with hepatitis C virus infection. The source material was naive CD8+ T cells sorted from blood. Reading the label with the study, this specimen's cell subset or site is: total naive CD8+CD45RO- T cells. The rearrangement combines TRBV28 with TRBJ2-7; 12 of the junction bases match TRBD1. The DNA is as follows: TGTGCCAGCAGCCTGGGACAGGGGGCGAGTAGGTGGTACGAGCAGTACTTC. Its protein is CASSLGQGASRWYEQYF.